The clone carrying this TCR beta chain was seen a few times. The sample belongs to a study of blood T cell repertoires in COVID-19. Study-level background: Donors in the United States, Italy and Spain gave samples during acute or convalescent COVID-19. T cells, B-cell-depleted T cells, or PBMCs provided the cDNA or gDNA that served as material.

Original data processing: Scientists estimated how many nucleated cells there were by amplifying reference gene primers. Sequenced by immunoSEQ multiplex PCR; TCRdb stores in-frame clones only, minus some. The DNA gave D and trimming, while V, J and clone size come from that table. The sample holds some 220,000 clones, about 85% seen once. V lost 1 base to trimming and J lost 4 bases, with 6 bases between them. The germline V gene has CDR1 MGHDK and CDR2 SYGVNS. CDR3 size: 13 residues. The chain is built from TRBV25-1 and TRBJ2-3, with D maybe TRBD1 (6 bases). Sequencing used peripheral blood. This receptor was taken from a woman aged 55-69 years who had recovered from COVID-19. CDR3 nucleotide sequence: TGTGCCAGCAGTGAATCAGGGGCAGATACGCAGTATTTT. Amino acids: CASSESGADTQYF.